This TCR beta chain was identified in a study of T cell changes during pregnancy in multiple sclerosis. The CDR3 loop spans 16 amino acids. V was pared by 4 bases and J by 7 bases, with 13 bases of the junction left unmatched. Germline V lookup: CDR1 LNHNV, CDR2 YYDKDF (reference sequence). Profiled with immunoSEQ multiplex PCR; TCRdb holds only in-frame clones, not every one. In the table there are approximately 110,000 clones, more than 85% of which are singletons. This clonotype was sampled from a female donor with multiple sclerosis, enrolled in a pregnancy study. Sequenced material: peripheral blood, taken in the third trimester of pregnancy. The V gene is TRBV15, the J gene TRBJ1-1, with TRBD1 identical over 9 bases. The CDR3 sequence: CATSKPGTGYVYEAFF. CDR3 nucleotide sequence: TGTGCCACCAGCAAGCCCGGGACAGGGTACGTTTATGAAGCTTTCTTT.